This is a list of T cell receptor beta chains from one sample in a study of T cell changes during pregnancy in multiple sclerosis. Profiling relied on immunoSEQ multiplex PCR, and the TCRdb table lists in-frame clones only, not all of them. Here the sample spans 30,000 to 45,000 clones, about 93% being singletons. This sample comprised CD4+ T cells from peripheral blood mononuclear cells, obtained after pregnancy. The receptors originated from a female donor in good health, enrolled as a control in a pregnancy study. The conserved cysteine and the conserved F or W are not part of the CDR3 here. The D gene is left open where the match is weak.

-	TRBJ1-1	TRBV30	AWSAGGPEAF
TRBD2	TRBJ2-5	TRBV4-1	ASSQGRTSWGQETQY
-	TRBJ1-1	TRBV29-1	SVYRAPNTEAF
TRBD1	TRBJ1-6	TRBV18	ASSPGTGVASPLH
TRBD1	TRBJ1-4	TRBV7-2	ASRVTGGGNEKLF
TRBD1	TRBJ1-2	TRBV30	AWSVQGGGDGYT
-	TRBJ2-2	TRBV5-4	ASSPPGRGGELF
-	TRBJ1-4	TRBV27	ASSLQGTNEKLF
-	TRBJ1-6	TRBV11-2	ASSSNSAGSSYNSPLH
TRBD2	TRBJ2-1	TRBV29-1	SAETGLAGSYNEQF
TRBD1	TRBJ2-5	TRBV7-2	ASSLGLTGGQETQY
-	TRBJ1-1	TRBV7-2	ASSQDYADTNTEAF
-	TRBJ2-4	TRBV14	ASSPQGAKNIQY
TRBD1	TRBJ1-1	TRBV6-1	ASRGQGVGTEAF
TRBD2	TRBJ2-1	TRBV11-3	ASSFLSGGANEQF